The rows below give T cell receptor beta chains drawn from one sample of a study of Graves' ophthalmopathy and Graves' hyperthyroidism. In TCRdb, the multiplex PCR reads were re-called with MiXCR into one record per CDR3 protein. Of around 1.1 million distinct CDR3 sequences listed, less than 45% are singletons. What was sequenced was peripheral blood or thyroid tissue (not recorded which). The receptors were sampled from an adult man with Graves' hyperthyroidism. Both conserved end residues are trimmed from each CDR3. Fields, in order: V gene, clone size, CDR3 protein. Some rows have no size entry. The others give once, few or many, or a class for an expanded clone.

>TRBV7-3|many
ASSSRGQGSDSPLH
>TRBV6-5|many
ASSYDPEMSYT
>TRBV20-1|once
STGFGTGGNQPEH
>TRBV28|.
ASSSPSPGELF
>TRBV10-3|many
AIKREVRGEQY
>TRBV10-3|.
ASSSGGGVGGNTGELF
>TRBV20-1|.
SARTGLATEAF
>TRBV6-5|few
ASSSGGGRITAPLH
>TRBV29-1|few
SVQGSGTLYEQY
>TRBV7-9|many
ASSLEARAGNTIY
>TRBV7-9|many
ASSPRKQGSPYEQY
>TRBV24-1|.
ATSEGTGRNRPQH
>TRBV12-3/TRBV12-4|.
ASSFSQGSEAF
>TRBV5-1|.
ASTPTGGTGELF
>TRBV14|many
ASSQAGSMDGYT
>TRBV4-1|.
ASSPIVGSSYEQY
>TRBV19|many
ASSVQGRTYEQY
>TRBV7-2|.
ASSLTGSLHYEQY
>TRBV27|.
ASSLGGGIQETQY
>TRBV29-1|many
SVFTDYGYT
>TRBV10-3|.
AIAGTGERQPQY
>TRBV10-3|.
AISDTGGYEQY
>TRBV7-9|.
ASSVWLAGGQETQY
>TRBV10-3|.
AITSGGTDTQYFGYT
>TRBV10-3|.
AIRESRMPQETQY
>TRBV6-5|.
ASRHRDRGQYTEAF
>TRBV19|.
ASSIEGHQPQH
>TRBV5-1|.
ASRTGTSGG
>TRBV11-2|.
ASSLARIL
>TRBV4-1|.
ASSQVQGDGTLH
>TRBV5-1|.
ASSVAGGRNTEAF
>TRBV12-3/TRBV12-4|few
ASSSLGDTEAF
>TRBV4-1|.
ASSPDPGGQGRYEQY
>TRBV5-1|.
ASSPGAQGRETQY
>TRBV20-1|many
SQVDRGDEQY
>TRBV5-4|.
ASSPQLLARNTGELF